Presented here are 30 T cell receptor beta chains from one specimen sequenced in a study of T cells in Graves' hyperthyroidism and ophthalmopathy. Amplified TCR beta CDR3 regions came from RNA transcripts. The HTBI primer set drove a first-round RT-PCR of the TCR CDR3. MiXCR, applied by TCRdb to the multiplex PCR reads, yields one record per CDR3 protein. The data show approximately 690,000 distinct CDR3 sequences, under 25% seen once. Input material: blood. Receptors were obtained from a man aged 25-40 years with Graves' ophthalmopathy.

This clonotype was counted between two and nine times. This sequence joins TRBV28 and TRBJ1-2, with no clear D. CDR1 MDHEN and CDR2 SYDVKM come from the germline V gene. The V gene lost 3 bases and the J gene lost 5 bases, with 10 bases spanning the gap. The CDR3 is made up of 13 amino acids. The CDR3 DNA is TGTGCCAGCAGTTTCGACGGGGAGTATGGCTACACCTTC. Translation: CASSFDGEYGYTF.

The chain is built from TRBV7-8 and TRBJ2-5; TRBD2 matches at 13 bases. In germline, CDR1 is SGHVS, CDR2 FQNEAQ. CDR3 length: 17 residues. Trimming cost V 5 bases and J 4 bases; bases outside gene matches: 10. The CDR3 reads CASSLRTSGRRGETQYF. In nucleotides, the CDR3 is TGTGCCAGCAGCCTGCGGACTAGCGGGAGACGAGGAGAGACCCAGTACTTC. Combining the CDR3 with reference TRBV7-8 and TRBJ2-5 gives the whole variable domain GAGVSQSPRYKVAKRGQDVALRCDPISGHVSLFWYQQALGQGPEFLTYFQNEAQLDKSGLPSDRFFAERPEGSVSTLKIQRTQQEDSAVYLCASSLRTSGRRGETQYFGPGTRLLVL.

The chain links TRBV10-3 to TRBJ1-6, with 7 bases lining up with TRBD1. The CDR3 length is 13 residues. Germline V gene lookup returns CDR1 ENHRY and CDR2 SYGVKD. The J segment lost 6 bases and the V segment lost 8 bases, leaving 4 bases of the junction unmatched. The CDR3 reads CAIAGTANSPLHF. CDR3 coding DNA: TGTGCCATCGCCGGGACAGCTAATTCACCCCTCCACTTT.

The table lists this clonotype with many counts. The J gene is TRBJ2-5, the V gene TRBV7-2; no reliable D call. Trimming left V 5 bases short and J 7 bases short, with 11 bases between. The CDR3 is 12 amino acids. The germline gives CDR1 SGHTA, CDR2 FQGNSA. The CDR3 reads CASSEASGTQYF. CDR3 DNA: TGTGCCAGCAGCGAAGCGTCTGGGACCCAGTACTTC.

CDR3 in amino acids: CATSDSWRGTGKDTQYF. CDR3 DNA sequence: TGTGCCACCAGTGATTCCTGGCGGGGGACTGGAAAAGATACGCAGTATTTT. This sequence joins TRBV24-1 and TRBJ2-3; 7 bases align to TRBD2. V was pared by 2 bases and J by 5 bases, with 12 bases of the junction left unmatched. CDR3 length: 17 amino acids. Germline lookup yields CDR1 KGHDR and CDR2 SFDVKD.

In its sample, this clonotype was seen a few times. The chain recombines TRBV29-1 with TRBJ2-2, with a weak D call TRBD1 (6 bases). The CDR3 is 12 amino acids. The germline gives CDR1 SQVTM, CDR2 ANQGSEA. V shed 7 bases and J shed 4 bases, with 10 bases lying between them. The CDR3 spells CSGRQATGELFF. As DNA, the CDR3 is TGCAGCGGCCGACAGGCCACCGGGGAGCTGTTTTTT.

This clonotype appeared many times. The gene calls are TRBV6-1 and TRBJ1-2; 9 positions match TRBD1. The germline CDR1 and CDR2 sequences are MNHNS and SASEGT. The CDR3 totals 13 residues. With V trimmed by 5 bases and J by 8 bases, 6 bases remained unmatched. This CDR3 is CASSPNRGRGYTF. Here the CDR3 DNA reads TGTGCCAGCAGTCCTAACAGGGGGCGAGGCTACACCTTC.

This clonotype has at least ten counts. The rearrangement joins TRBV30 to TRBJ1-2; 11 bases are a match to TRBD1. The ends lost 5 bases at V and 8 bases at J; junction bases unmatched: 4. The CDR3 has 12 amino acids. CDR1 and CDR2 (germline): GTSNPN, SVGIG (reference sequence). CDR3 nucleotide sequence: TGTGCCTGGGGACAGGGGGCGGCCGGCTACACCTTC. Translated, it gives CAWGQGAAGYTF.

CDR3 nucleotide sequence: TGTGCCAGCAGCCCCGGGACACTCTTCTCCTACGAGCAGTACTTC. Its protein product is CASSPGTLFSYEQYF. The chain joins TRBV6-1 to TRBJ2-7, with D perhaps TRBD1 (6 bases). The CDR3 is 15 amino acids. V lost 6 bases and J lost 0, with 15 bases in between. Germline-derived CDR1 and CDR2 are MNHNS and SASEGT.

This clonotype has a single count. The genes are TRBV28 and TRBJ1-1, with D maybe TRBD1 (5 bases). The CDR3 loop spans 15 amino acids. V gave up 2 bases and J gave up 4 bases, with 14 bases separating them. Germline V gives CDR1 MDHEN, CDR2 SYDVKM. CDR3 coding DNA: TGTGCCAGCAGTTTAATCGGGGCACGAAGCACTGAAGCTTTCTTT. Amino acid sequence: CASSLIGARSTEAFF.

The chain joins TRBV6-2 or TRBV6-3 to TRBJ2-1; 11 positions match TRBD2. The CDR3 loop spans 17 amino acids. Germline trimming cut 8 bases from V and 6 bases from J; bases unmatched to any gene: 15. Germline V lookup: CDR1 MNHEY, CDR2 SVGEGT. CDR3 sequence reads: CASEGATLAGGPNEQFF. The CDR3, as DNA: TGTGCCAGCGAAGGGGCCACCCTAGCGGGAGGTCCCAATGAGCAGTTCTTC.

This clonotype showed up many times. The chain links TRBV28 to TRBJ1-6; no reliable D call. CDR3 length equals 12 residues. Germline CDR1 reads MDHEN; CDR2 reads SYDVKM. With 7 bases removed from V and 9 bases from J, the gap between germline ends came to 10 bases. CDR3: CASTGPFSPLHF. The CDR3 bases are TGTGCCAGCACGGGCCCCTTTTCACCCCTCCACTTT. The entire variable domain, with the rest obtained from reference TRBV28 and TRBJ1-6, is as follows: DVKVTQSSRYLVKRTGEKVFLECVQDMDHENMFWYRQDPGLGLRLIYFSYDVKMKEKGDIPEGYSVSREKKERFSLILESASTNQTSMYLCASTGPFSPLHFGNGTRLTVT.

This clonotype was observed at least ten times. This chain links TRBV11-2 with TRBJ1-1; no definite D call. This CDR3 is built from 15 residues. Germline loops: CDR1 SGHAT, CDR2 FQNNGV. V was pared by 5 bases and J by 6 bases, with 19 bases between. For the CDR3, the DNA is TGTGCCAGCAGCGGGATACGAGGGCGTCGCTCTGAAGCTTTCTTT. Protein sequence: CASSGIRGRRSEAFF.

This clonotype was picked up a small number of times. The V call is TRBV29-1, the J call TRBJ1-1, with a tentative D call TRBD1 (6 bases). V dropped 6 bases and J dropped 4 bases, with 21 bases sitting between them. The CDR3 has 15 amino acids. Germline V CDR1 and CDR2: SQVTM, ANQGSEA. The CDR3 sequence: CSVPHVGGAGTEAFF. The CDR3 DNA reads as TGCAGCGTCCCCCACGTTGGGGGCGCGGGCACTGAAGCTTTCTTT.

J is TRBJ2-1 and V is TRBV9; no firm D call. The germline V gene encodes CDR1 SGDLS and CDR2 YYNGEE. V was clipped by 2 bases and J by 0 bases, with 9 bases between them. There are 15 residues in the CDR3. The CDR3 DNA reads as TGTGCCAGCAGCGTTGGGCGGAGCTCCTACAATGAGCAGTTCTTC. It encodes CASSVGRSSYNEQFF.

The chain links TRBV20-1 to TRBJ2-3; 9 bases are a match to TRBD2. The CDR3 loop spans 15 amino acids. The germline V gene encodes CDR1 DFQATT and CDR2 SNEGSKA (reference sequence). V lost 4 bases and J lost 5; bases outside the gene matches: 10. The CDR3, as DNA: TGCAGTGCTACCTCGACTAGCGGTCCCCTAGATACGCAGTATTTT. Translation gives CSATSTSGPLDTQYF.

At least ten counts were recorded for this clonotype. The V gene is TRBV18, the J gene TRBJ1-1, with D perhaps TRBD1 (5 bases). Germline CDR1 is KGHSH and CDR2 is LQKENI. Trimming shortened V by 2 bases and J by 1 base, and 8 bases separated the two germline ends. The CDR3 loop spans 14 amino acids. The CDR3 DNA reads TGTGCCAGCTCACCAAAACAGGCGAACACTGAAGCTTTCTTT. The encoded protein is CASSPKQANTEAFF.

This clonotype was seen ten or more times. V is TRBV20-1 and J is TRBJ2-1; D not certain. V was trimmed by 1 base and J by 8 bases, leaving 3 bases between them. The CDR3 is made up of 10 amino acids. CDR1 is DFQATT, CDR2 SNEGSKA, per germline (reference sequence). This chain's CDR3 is CSARGDEQFF. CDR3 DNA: TGCAGTGCTAGAGGAGATGAGCAGTTCTTC.

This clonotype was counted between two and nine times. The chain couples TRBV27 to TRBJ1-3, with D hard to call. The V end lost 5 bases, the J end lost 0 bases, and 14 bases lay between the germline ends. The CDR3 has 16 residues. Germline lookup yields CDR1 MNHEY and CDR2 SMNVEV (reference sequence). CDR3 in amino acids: CASSNGPAFSGNTIYF. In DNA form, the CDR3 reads TGTGCCAGCAGTAATGGCCCAGCCTTCTCTGGAAACACCATATATTTT.

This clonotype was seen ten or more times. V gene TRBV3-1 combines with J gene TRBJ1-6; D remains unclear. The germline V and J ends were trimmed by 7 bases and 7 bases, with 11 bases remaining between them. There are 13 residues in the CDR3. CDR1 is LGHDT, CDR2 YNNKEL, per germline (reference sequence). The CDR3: CASTGGNNSPLHF. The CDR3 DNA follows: TGTGCCAGCACGGGAGGGAACAATTCACCCCTCCACTTT.

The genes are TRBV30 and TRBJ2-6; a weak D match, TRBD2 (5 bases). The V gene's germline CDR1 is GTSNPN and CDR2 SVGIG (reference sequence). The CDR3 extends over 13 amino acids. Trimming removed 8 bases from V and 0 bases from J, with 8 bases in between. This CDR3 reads CAAGLSGANVLTF. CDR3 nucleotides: TGTGCCGCAGGACTCTCTGGGGCCAACGTCCTGACTTTC.

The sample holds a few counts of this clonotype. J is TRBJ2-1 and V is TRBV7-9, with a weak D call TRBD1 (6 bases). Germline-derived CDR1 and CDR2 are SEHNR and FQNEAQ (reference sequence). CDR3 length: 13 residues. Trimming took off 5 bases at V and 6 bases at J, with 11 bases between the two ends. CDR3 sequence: CASSPQGINEQFF. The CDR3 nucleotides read TGTGCCAGCAGCCCGCAGGGGATCAATGAGCAGTTCTTC.

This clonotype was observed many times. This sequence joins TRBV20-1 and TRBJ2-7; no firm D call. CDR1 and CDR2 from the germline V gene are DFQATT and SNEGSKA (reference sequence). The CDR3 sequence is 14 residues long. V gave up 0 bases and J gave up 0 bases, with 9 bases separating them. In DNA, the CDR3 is TGCAGTGCTAGAGATCGCCAGCACTCCTACGAGCAGTACTTC. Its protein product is CSARDRQHSYEQYF.

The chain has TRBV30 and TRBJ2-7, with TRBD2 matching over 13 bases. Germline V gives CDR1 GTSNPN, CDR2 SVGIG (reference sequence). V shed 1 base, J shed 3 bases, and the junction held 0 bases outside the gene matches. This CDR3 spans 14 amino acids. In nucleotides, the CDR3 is TGTGCCTGGAGTGGACTAGCGGGGGGCTACGAGCAGTACTTC. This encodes CAWSGLAGGYEQYF. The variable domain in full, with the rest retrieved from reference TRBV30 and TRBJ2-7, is SQTIHQWPATLVQPVGSPLSLECTVEGTSNPNLYWYRQAAGRGLQLLFYSVGIGQISSEVPQNLSASRPQDRQFILSSKKLLLSDSGFYLCAWSGLAGGYEQYFGPGTRLTVT.

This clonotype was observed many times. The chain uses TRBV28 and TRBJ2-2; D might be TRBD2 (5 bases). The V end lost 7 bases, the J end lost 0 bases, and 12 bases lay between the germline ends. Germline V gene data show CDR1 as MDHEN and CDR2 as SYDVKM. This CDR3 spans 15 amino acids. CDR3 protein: CASTSAGTNTGELFF. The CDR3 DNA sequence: TGTGCCAGCACCTCAGCCGGGACGAACACCGGGGAGCTGTTTTTT.

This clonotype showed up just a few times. CDR3 sequence reads: CASAGTGTTGELFF. The CDR3, as DNA: TGTGCCAGCGCTGGGACAGGGACCACCGGGGAGCTGTTTTTT. The chain combines TRBV27 with TRBJ2-2, with TRBD1 identical over 9 bases. CDR3 length: 14 amino acids. With 8 bases clipped from V and 4 bases from J, the junction kept 5 bases outside the gene matches. The germline V gene has CDR1 MNHEY and CDR2 SMNVEV (reference sequence).

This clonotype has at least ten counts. CDR3 sequence reads: CASSASRNSYEQYF. CDR3 sequence (DNA): TGTGCCAGCAGTGCTAGCCGGAACTCCTACGAGCAGTACTTC. The chain links TRBV2 to TRBJ2-7, with D tentatively TRBD2 (5 bases). Germline V gene data show CDR1 as SNHLY and CDR2 as FYNNEI. The CDR3 contains 14 residues. V gave up 4 bases and J gave up 0 bases, with 10 bases separating them.

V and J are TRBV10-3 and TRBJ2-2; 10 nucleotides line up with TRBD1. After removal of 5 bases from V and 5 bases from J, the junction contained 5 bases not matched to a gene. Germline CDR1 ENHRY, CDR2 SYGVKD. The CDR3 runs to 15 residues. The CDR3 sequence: CAISTGTGVTGELFF. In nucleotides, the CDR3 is TGTGCCATCAGTACCGGGACAGGGGTAACCGGGGAGCTGTTTTTT.

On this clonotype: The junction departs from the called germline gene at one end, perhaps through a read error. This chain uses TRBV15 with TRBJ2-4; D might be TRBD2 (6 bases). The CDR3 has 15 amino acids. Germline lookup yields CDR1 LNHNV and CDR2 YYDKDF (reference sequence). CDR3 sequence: CAASWETEGWNIQYF. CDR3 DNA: TGTGCCGCCAGCTGGGAGACGGAGGGTTGGAACATTCAGTACTTC. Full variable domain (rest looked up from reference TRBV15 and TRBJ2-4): DAMVIQNPRYQVTQFGKPVTLSCSQTLNHNVMYWYQQKSSQAPKLLFHYYDKDFNNEADTPDNFQSRRPNTSFCFLDIRSPGLGDTAMYLCAASWETEGWNIQYFGAGTRLSVL.

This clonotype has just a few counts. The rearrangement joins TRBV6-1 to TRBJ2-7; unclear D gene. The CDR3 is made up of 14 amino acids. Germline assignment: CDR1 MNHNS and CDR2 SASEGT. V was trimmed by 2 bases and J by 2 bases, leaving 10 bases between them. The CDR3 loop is CASSEWSSPYEQYF. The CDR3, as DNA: TGTGCCAGCAGTGAATGGAGTTCCCCCTACGAGCAGTACTTC.